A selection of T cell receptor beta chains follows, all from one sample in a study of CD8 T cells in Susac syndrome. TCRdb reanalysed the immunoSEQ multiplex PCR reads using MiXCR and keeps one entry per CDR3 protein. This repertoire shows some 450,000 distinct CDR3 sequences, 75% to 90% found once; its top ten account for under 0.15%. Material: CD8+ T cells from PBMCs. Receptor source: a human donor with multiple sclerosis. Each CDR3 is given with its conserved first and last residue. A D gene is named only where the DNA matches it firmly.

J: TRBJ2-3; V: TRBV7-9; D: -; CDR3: CASSTHGTDSTDTQYF; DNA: TGTGCCAGCAGCACCCACGGCACAGACAGCACAGATACGCAGTATTTT
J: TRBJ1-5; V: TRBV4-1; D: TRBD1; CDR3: CASSQDGTGGAGQPQHF; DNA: TGCGCCAGCAGCCAAGATGGGACAGGGGGCGCGGGACAGCCCCAGCATTTT
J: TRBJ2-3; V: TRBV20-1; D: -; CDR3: CSAIDGDLHTDTQYF; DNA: TGCAGTGCTATAGACGGGGACCTCCACACAGATACGCAGTATTTT
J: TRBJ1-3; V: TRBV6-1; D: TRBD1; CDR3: CASSLGQRNTIYF; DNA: TGTGCCAGCAGCCTGGGACAGCGAAACACCATATATTTT
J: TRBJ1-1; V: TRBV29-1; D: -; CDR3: CSVERTENTEAFF; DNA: TGCAGCGTAGAGCGGACCGAGAACACTGAAGCTTTCTTT
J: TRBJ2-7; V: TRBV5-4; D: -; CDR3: CASSLGRRGLDEQYF; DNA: TGTGCCAGCAGCTTAGGGCGTCGCGGTCTCGACGAGCAGTACTTC
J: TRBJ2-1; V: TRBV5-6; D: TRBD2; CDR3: CASSLTSGSGNEQFF; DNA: TGTGCCAGCAGCTTGACTAGCGGGAGTGGCAATGAGCAGTTCTTC
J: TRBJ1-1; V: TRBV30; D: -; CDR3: CAWSQTTEAFF; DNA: TGTGCCTGGAGCCAAACCACTGAAGCTTTCTTT
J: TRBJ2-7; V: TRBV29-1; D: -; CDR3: CSVEEGAEQYF; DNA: TGCAGCGTTGAAGAGGGAGCGGAGCAGTACTTC
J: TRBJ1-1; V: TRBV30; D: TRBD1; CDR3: CAWSGGQGATEAFF; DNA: TGTGCCTGGAGTGGGGGACAGGGCGCCACTGAAGCTTTCTTT
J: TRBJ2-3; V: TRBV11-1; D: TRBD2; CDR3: CASSSPAVAGVFGRTDTQYF; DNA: TGTGCCAGCAGCTCCCCCGCAGTAGCGGGGGTCTTCGGTCGGACAGATACGCAGTATTTT
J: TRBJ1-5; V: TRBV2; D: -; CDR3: CASTGEAHYSNQPQHF; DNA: TGTGCCAGCACCGGGGAGGCTCATTATAGCAATCAGCCCCAGCATTTT
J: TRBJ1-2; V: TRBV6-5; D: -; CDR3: CASRAWGDRGYGYTF; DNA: TGTGCCAGCAGGGCCTGGGGAGATCGGGGCTATGGCTACACCTTC
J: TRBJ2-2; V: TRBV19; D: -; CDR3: CASSPGLLNTGELFF; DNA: TGTGCCAGTAGTCCGGGACTCTTGAACACCGGGGAGCTGTTTTTT
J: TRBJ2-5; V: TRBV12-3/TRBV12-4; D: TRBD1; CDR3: CASRGQNQETQYF; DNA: TGTGCCAGCCGGGGACAGAATCAAGAGACCCAGTACTTC
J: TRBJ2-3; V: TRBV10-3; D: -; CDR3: CAISALGGDARDTQYF; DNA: TGTGCCATCAGTGCCCTAGGCGGGGACGCGCGAGATACGCAGTATTTT
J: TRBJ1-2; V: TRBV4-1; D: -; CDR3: CASSQGSQGPGGYGYTF; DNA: TGCGCCAGCAGCCAAGGTAGCCAGGGGCCAGGAGGCTATGGCTACACCTTC
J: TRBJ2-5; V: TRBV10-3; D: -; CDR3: CAISEPSRQETQYF; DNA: TGTGCCATCAGCGAACCGTCGCGCCAAGAGACCCAGTACTTC
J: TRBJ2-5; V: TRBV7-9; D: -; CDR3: CASSSEGGSETQYF; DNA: TGTGCCAGCAGCTCGGAGGGAGGCAGCGAGACCCAGTACTTC
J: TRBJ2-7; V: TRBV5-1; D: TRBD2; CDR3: CASSLGLAGSSIEQYF; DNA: TGCGCCAGCAGCTTGGGGTTAGCGGGGTCATCCATTGAGCAGTACTTC
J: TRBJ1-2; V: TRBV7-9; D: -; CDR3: CASSLSAGDYGYTF; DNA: TGTGCCAGCAGCTTATCGGCCGGCGACTATGGCTACACCTTC
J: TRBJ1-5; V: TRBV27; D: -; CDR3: CASSLSGGYYQPQHF; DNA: TGTGCCAGCAGTTTATCCGGAGGGTATTATCAGCCCCAGCATTTT
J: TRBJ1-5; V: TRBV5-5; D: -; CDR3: CASSLGYRRGRSNQPQHF; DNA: TGTGCCAGCAGCTTGGGTTATAGGCGGGGGAGGAGCAATCAGCCCCAGCATTTT
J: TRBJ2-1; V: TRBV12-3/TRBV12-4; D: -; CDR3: CASSPRPDTVELFF; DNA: TGTGCCAGCAGTCCCCGTCCGGACACGGTCGAGCTGTTCTTC